This paragraph reports one T cell receptor (beta chain). The record originates from a study of CD8 T cells in Susac syndrome. A quantity of about 0.5 to 1 ug RNA underwent reverse transcription using random hexamers. TCRdb processed the immunoSEQ multiplex PCR reads anew with MiXCR; each CDR3 protein has one entry. The table shows about 100,000 distinct CDR3 sequences, with over 85% occurring only once. Controls were age- and sex-matched healthy donors. Sequenced: CD8+ T cells from PBMCs. This clonotype was sampled from a human donor in good health.

CDR3 nucleotides: TGCAGCGTTGAACGGGCCAGCCGGGAGAGGGGTGAGCAGTTCTTC. It translates to CSVERASRERGEQFF. The J gene is TRBJ2-1, the V gene TRBV29-1, with D possibly being TRBD2 (6 bases). Germline values: CDR1 SQVTM, CDR2 ANQGSEA. The ends were cut back, 2 bases at V and 9 bases at J, with 20 bases in the middle. The CDR3 consists of 15 residues.